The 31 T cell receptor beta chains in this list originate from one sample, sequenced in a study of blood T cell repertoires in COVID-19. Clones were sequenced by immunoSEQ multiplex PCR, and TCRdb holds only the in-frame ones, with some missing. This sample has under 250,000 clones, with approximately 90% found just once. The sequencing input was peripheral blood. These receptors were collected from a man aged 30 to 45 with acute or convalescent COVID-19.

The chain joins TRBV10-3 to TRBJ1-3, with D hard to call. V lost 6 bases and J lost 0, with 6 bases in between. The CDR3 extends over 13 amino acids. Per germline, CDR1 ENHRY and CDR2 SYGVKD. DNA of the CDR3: TGTGCCATCAGAGCGAGCTCTGGAAACACCATATATTTT. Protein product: CAIRASSGNTIYF.

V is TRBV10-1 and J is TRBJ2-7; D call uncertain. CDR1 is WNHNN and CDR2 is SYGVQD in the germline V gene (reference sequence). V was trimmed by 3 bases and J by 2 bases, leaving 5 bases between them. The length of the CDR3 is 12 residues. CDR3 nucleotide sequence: TGCGCCAGCAGTGACAGTCCCTACGAGCAGTACTTC. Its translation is CASSDSPYEQYF.

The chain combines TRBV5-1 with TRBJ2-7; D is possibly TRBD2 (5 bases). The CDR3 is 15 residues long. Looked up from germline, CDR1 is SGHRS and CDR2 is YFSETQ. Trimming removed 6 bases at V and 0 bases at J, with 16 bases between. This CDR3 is CASKGEGYSSYEQYF. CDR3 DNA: TGCGCCAGCAAAGGAGAGGGTTACTCCTCCTACGAGCAGTACTTC.

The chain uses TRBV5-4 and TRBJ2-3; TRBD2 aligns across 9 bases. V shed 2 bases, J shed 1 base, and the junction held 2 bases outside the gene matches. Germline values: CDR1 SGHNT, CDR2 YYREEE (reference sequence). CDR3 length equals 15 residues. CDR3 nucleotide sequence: TGTGCCAGCAGCTTACGCGGGGGGGGCACAGATACGCAGTATTTT. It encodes CASSLRGGGTDTQYF.

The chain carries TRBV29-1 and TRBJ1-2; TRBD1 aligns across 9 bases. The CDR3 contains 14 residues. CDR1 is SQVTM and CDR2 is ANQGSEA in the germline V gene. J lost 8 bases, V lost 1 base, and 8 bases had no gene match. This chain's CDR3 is CSVEVRGQGLGYTF. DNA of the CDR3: TGCAGCGTTGAAGTGAGGGGACAGGGCTTAGGCTACACCTTC.

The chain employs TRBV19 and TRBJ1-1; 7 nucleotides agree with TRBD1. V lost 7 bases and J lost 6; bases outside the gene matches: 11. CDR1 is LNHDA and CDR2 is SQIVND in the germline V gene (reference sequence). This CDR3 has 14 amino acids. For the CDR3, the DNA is TGTGCCAGTACCGATTGGACAGGCGGACCTGAAGCTTTCTTT. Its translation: CASTDWTGGPEAFF.

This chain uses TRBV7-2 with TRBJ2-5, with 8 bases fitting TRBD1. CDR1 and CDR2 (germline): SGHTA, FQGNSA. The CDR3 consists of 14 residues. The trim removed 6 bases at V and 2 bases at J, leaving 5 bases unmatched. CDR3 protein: CASSPGTGQETQYF. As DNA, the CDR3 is TGTGCCAGCAGTCCCGGGACAGGTCAAGAGACCCAGTACTTC.

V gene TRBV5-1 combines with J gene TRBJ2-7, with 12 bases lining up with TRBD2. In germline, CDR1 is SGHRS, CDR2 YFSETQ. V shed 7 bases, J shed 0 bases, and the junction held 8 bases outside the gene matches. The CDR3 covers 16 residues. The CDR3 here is CASGGLAGPNSYEQYF. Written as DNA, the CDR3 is TGCGCCAGCGGAGGACTAGCGGGACCGAACTCCTACGAGCAGTACTTC.

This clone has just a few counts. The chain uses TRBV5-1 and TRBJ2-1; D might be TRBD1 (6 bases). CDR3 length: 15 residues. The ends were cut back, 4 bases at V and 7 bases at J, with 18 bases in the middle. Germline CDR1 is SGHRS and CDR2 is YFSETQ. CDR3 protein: CASSLQGGKRNEQFF. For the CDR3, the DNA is TGCGCCAGCAGCCTACAGGGTGGAAAGCGGAATGAGCAGTTCTTC.

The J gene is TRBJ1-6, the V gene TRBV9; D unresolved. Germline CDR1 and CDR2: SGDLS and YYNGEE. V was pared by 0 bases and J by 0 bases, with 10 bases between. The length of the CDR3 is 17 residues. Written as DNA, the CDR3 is TGTGCCAGCAGCGTAGACCCGGAGAGCTCCTATAATTCACCCCTCCACTTT. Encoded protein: CASSVDPESSYNSPLHF.

The CDR3 DNA is TGTGCCAGCCGACCTAGCGGGGCCATCACAGATACGCAGTATTTT. Residues: CASRPSGAITDTQYF. This rearrangement joins TRBV2 to TRBJ2-3; 9 bases line up with TRBD2. This CDR3 spans 15 amino acids. The J segment lost 2 bases and the V segment lost 8 bases, leaving 8 bases of the junction unmatched. The V gene's germline CDR1 is SNHLY and CDR2 FYNNEI.

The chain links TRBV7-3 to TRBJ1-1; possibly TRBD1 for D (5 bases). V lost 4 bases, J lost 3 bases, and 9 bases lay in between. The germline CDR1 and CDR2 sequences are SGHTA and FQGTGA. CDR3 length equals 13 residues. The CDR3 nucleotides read TGTGCCAGCAGCTATCAGGGCTACACTGAAGCTTTCTTT. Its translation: CASSYQGYTEAFF.

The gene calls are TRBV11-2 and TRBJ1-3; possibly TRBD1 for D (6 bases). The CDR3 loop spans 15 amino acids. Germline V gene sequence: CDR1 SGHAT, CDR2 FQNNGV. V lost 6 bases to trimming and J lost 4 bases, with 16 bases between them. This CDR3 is CASRNYRAPGNTIYF. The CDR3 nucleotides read TGTGCCAGCAGAAACTACAGGGCACCGGGAAACACCATATATTTT.

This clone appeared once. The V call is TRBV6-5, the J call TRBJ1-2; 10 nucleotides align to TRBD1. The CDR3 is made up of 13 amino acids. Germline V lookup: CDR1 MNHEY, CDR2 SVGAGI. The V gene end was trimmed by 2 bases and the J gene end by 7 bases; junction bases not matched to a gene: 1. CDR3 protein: CASSYDRGLGYTF. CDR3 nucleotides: TGTGCCAGCAGTTACGACAGGGGGCTTGGCTACACCTTC.

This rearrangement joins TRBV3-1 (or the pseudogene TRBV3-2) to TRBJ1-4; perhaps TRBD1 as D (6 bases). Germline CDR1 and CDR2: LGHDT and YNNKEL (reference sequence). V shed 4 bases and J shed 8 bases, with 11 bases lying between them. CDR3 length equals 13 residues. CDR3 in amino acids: CASSRRQDEKLFF. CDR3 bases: TGTGCCAGCAGCCGTCGACAGGACGAAAAACTGTTTTTT.

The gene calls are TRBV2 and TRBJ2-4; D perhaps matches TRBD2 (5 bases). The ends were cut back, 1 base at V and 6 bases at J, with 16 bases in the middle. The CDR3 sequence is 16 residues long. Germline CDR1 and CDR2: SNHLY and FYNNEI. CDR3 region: CASSEGPTRAGNIQYF. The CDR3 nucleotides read TGTGCCAGCAGTGAAGGTCCAACCCGGGCGGGAAACATTCAGTACTTC. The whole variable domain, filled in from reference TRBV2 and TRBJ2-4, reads EPEVTQTPSHQVTQMGQEVILRCVPISNHLYFYWYRQILGQKVEFLVSFYNNEISEKSEIFDDQFSVERPDGSNFTLKIRSTKLEDSAMYFCASSEGPTRAGNIQYFGAGTRLSVL.

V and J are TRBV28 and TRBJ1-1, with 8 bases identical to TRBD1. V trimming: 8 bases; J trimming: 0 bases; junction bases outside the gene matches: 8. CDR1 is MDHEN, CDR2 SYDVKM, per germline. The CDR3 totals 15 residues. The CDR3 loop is CASPRPGQVNTEAFF. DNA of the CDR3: TGTGCCAGCCCCAGGCCGGGACAGGTGAACACTGAAGCTTTCTTT.

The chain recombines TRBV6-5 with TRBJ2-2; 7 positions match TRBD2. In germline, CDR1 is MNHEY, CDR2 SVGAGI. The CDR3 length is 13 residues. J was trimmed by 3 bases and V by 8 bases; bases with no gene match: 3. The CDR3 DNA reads TGTGCCAGCGGGCGGGAGTACACCGGGGAGCTGTTTTTT. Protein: CASGREYTGELFF.

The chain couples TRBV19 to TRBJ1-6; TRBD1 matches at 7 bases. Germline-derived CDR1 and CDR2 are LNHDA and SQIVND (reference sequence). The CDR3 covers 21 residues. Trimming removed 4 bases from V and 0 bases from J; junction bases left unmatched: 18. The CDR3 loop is CASSTLQGTVFPSSYNSPLHF. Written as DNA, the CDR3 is TGTGCCAGTAGTACCCTCCAGGGGACAGTATTCCCTAGCTCCTATAATTCACCCCTCCACTTT.

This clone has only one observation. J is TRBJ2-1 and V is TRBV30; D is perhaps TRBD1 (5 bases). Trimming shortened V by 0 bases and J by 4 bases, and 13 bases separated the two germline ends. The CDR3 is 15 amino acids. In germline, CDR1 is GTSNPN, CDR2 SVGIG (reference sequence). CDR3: CAWSVAGSAYNEQFF. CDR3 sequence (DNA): TGTGCCTGGAGTGTTGCAGGGTCAGCTTACAATGAGCAGTTCTTC.

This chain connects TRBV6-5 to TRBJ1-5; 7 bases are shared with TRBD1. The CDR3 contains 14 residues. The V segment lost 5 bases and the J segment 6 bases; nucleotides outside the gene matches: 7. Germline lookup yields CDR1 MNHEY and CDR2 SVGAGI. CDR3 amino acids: CASSTQGGLQPQHF. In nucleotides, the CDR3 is TGTGCCAGCAGTACCCAGGGGGGCCTTCAGCCCCAGCATTTT.

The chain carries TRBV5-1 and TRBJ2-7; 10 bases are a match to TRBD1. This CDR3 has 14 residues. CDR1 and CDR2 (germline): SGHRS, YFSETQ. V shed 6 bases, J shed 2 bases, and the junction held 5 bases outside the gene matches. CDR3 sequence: CASNTGQGPYEQYF. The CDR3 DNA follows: TGCGCCAGCAACACGGGACAGGGGCCCTACGAGCAGTACTTC.

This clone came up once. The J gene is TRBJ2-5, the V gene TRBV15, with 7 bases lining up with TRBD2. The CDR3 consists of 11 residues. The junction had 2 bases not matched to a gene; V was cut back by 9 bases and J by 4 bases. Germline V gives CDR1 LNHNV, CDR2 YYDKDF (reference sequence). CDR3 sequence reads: CATIAGETQYF. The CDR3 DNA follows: TGTGCCACGATAGCGGGAGAGACCCAGTACTTC. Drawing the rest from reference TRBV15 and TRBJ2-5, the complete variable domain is DAMVIQNPRYQVTQFGKPVTLSCSQTLNHNVMYWYQQKSSQAPKLLFHYYDKDFNNEADTPDNFQSRRPNTSFCFLDIRSPGLGDTAMYLCATIAGETQYFGPGTRLLVL.

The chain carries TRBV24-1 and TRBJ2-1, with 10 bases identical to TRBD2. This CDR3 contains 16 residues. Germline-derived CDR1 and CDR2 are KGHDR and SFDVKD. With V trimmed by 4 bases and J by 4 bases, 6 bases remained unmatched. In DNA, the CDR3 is TGTGCCACCAGTGACCCTTCTAGCGGGAGTTACAATGAGCAGTTCTTC. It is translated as CATSDPSSGSYNEQFF.

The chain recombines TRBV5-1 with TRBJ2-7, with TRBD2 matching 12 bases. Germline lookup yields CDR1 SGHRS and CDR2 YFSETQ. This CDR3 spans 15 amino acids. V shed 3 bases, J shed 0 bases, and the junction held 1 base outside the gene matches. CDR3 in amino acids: CASSSSGGASYEQYF. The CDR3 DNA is TGCGCCAGCAGCTCTAGCGGGGGGGCCTCCTACGAGCAGTACTTC.

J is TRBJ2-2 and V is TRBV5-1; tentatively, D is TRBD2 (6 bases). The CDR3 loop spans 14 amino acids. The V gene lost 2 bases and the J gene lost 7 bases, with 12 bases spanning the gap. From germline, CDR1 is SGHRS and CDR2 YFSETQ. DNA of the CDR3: TGCGCCAGCAGCTTTCCGCGGGGAGACGGGGAGCTGTTTTTT. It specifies CASSFPRGDGELFF. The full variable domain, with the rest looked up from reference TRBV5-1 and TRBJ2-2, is KAGVTQTPRYLIKTRGQQVTLSCSPISGHRSVSWYQQTPGQGLQFLFEYFSETQRNKGNFPGRFSGRQFSNSRSEMNVSTLELGDSALYLCASSFPRGDGELFFGEGSRLTVL.

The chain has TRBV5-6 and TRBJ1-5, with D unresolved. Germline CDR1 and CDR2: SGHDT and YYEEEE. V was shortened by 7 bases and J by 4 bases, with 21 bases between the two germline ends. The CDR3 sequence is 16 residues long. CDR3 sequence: CASRRPRECINQPQHF. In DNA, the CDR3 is TGTGCCAGCCGCCGTCCCCGGGAGTGTATTAATCAGCCCCAGCATTTT.

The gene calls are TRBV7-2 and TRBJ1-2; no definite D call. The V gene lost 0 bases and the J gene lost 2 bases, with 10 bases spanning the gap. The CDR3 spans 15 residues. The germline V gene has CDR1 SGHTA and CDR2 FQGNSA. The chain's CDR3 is CASSLAVVRNYGYTF. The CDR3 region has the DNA TGTGCCAGCAGCTTAGCAGTAGTCAGGAACTATGGCTACACCTTC.

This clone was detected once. The CDR3 spells CASSAGLFSSYNEQFF. CDR3 bases: TGTGCCAGCAGCGCCGGACTTTTCAGCTCCTACAATGAGCAGTTCTTC. This chain joins TRBV6-4 and TRBJ2-1; TRBD2 is a possible D gene (5 bases). Germline V gene data show CDR1 as MRHNA and CDR2 as SNTAGT. The CDR3 extends over 16 amino acids. With 6 bases removed from V and 0 bases from J, the gap between germline ends came to 15 bases.

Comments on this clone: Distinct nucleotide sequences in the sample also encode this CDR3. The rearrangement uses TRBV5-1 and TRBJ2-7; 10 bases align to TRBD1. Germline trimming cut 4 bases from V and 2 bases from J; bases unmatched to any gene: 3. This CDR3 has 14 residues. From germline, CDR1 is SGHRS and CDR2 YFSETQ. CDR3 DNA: TGCGCCAGCAGCCCAGGACAGGGGGCCTACGAGCAGTACTTC. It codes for CASSPGQGAYEQYF.

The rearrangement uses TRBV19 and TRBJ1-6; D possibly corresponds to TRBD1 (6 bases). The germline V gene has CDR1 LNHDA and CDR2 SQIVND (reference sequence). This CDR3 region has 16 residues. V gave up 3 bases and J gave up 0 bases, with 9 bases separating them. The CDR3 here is CASSMQGGSYNSPLHF. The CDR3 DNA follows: TGTGCCAGTAGTATGCAAGGGGGCTCCTATAATTCACCCCTCCACTTT.